One and the same sample provided the 20 T cell receptor beta chains below, sequenced in a study of shared clonotypes between healthy human individuals. Libraries were prepared by immunoSEQ multiplex PCR; TCRdb keeps only in-frame clonotypes and omits some of them. The sample records roughly 500,000 clones, more than 65% being singletons. The sequenced sample was PBMCs. These receptors were taken from a woman aged 40 to 49 in good health. Some clones in this sample may be carry-over from other donors' samples.

This clone was detected only once. V and J are TRBV10-2 and TRBJ2-2, with a possible D match to TRBD2 (5 bases). Germline V lookup: CDR1 WSHSY, CDR2 SAAADI. The CDR3 is 16 amino acids. Trimming left V 8 bases short and J 5 bases short, with 21 bases between. CDR3 DNA: TGCGCCAGCCTGAAATCGTGGGAGAGGGTGACCGGGGAGCTGTTTTTT. Protein product: CASLKSWERVTGELFF.

The V call is TRBV6-6, the J call TRBJ2-7; D is possibly TRBD1 or TRBD2 (6 bases each). The germline V gene encodes CDR1 MNHNY and CDR2 SVGAGI (reference sequence). With 5 bases removed from V and 3 bases from J, the gap between germline ends came to 20 bases. The CDR3 runs to 16 residues. The CDR3, as DNA: TGTGCCAGCAGTAAACAGCAGGGGAATAGCGGCTACGAGCAGTACTTC. Translation gives CASSKQQGNSGYEQYF.

As regards this clone: Other DNA sequences within the sample encode an identical CDR3. CDR3 bases: TGTGCCAGCAGCTTAGGTTTGGCAGGAGCCTACGAGCAGTACTTC. It codes for CASSLGLAGAYEQYF. The V gene is TRBV7-2, the J gene TRBJ2-7, with D uncertain. The CDR3 sequence is 15 residues long. V lost 1 base to trimming and J lost 2 bases, with 12 bases between them. CDR1 SGHTA and CDR2 FQGNSA come from the germline V gene.

The count of this clone is one. The chain couples TRBV2 to TRBJ2-7; TRBD2 matches 9 bases. The CDR3 is made up of 15 amino acids. The germline gives CDR1 SNHLY, CDR2 FYNNEI. V lost 3 bases and J lost 3; bases outside the gene matches: 6. The chain's CDR3 is CASSEGAGGFYEQYF. The CDR3 coding sequence is TGTGCCAGCAGTGAGGGCGCGGGAGGGTTCTACGAGCAGTACTTC.

This chain links TRBV7-9 with TRBJ2-1, with TRBD2 matching 7 bases. The germline V gene encodes CDR1 SEHNR and CDR2 FQNEAQ (reference sequence). With 2 bases clipped from V and 6 bases from J, the junction kept 7 bases outside the gene matches. The CDR3 consists of 15 residues. In nucleotides, the CDR3 is TGTGCCAGCAGCTTACGCGGGAGTTCCGTCAATGAGCAGTTCTTC. Its protein product is CASSLRGSSVNEQFF. The full variable domain, with the rest looked up from reference TRBV7-9 and TRBJ2-1, is DTGVSQNPRHKITKRGQNVTFRCDPISEHNRLYWYRQTLGQGPEFLTYFQNEAQLEKSRLLSDRFSAERPKGSFSTLEIQRTEQGDSAMYLCASSLRGSSVNEQFFGPGTRLTVL.

This clone has more than one count but fewer than ten. This chain joins TRBV7-7 and TRBJ1-1; no definite D call. Looked up from germline, CDR1 is SSHAT and CDR2 is FNYEAQ (reference sequence). Trimming shortened V by 1 base and J by 10 bases, and 13 bases separated the two germline ends. The length of the CDR3 is 13 residues. The CDR3 here is CASSLEEGSRAFF. The CDR3 nucleotides read TGTGCCAGCAGCTTAGAGGAGGGCTCTAGAGCTTTCTTT.

The chain couples TRBV2 to TRBJ1-4; no firm D call. Germline assignment: CDR1 SNHLY and CDR2 FYNNEI. V was clipped by 10 bases and J by 7 bases, with 25 bases between them. This CDR3 contains 16 residues. Here the CDR3 reads CATTLQNSFLGEKLFF. CDR3 nucleotides: TGTGCCACCACACTACAGAACAGCTTTCTGGGTGAAAAACTGTTTTTT.

The V call is TRBV7-2, the J call TRBJ2-1; 9 bases are shared with TRBD2. The CDR3 consists of 15 residues. Losses at the gene ends were 5 bases for V and 7 bases for J; bases not matched to a gene: 9. CDR1 and CDR2 (germline): SGHTA, FQGNSA. CDR3 DNA sequence: TGTGCCAGCAGCCCCCCGGGGCGGGAGGGGAATGAGCAGTTCTTC. Encoded protein: CASSPPGREGNEQFF.

The chain joins TRBV5-6 to TRBJ2-1; 13 bases are shared with TRBD2. CDR1 is SGHDT, CDR2 YYEEEE, per germline. The length of the CDR3 is 16 residues. The J segment lost 9 bases and the V segment lost 4 bases, leaving 10 bases of the junction unmatched. The CDR3: CASSPGTSGMVGEQFF. The CDR3 nucleotides are TGTGCCAGCAGCCCCGGGACTAGCGGGATGGTCGGTGAGCAGTTCTTC. Full variable domain (outside the CDR3, taken from reference TRBV5-6 and TRBJ2-1): DAGVTQSPTHLIKTRGQQVTLRCSPKSGHDTVSWYQQALGQGPQFIFQYYEEEERQRGNFPDRFSGHQFPNYSSELNVNALLLGDSALYLCASSPGTSGMVGEQFFGPGTRLTVL.

The chain uses TRBV4-2 and TRBJ2-5; D not certain. With 0 bases removed from V and 5 bases from J, the gap between germline ends came to 7 bases. This CDR3 comprises 13 residues. Germline lookup yields CDR1 LGHNA and CDR2 YNFKEQ. The CDR3 reads CASSQEPVETQYF. CDR3 nucleotide sequence: TGTGCCAGCAGCCAAGAGCCAGTGGAGACCCAGTACTTC.

This clone has a count of ten or more. This chain links TRBV7-8 with TRBJ2-1, with TRBD2 identical over 8 bases. With 7 bases clipped from V and 2 bases from J, the junction kept 7 bases outside the gene matches. This CDR3 comprises 15 residues. Germline V CDR1 and CDR2: SGHVS, FQNEAQ. The CDR3 sequence: CASTGGPGAYNEQFF. In DNA form, the CDR3 reads TGTGCCAGCACGGGAGGGCCTGGCGCCTACAATGAGCAGTTCTTC.

The chain recombines TRBV4-1 with TRBJ2-5; 7 bases align to TRBD2. Losses at the gene ends were 2 bases for V and 0 bases for J; bases not matched to a gene: 0. The CDR3 is 14 residues long. Germline values: CDR1 MGHRA, CDR2 YSYEKL. The CDR3 sequence: CASSQLADQETQYF. DNA of the CDR3: TGCGCCAGCAGCCAACTAGCGGACCAAGAGACCCAGTACTTC.

CDR3 in amino acids: CASSAGPGNTEAFF. In nucleotides, the CDR3 is TGTGCCAGCAGCGCGGGCCCTGGGAACACTGAAGCTTTCTTT. V usage is TRBV9 and J usage is TRBJ1-1; unclear D gene. Trimming pared 3 bases from V and 1 base from J, leaving 10 bases between. From germline, CDR1 is SGDLS and CDR2 YYNGEE. The CDR3 sequence is 14 residues long.

In its sample, this clone was seen once. This rearrangement joins TRBV11-2 to TRBJ2-7; TRBD1 matches at 10 bases. CDR1 and CDR2 (germline): SGHAT, FQNNGV. The CDR3 runs 13 residues. With V trimmed by 3 bases and J by 9 bases, 5 bases remained unmatched. The DNA of the CDR3 is TGTGCCAGCAGCTTTGACAGGGGGCGCGTGCAGTACTTC. It codes for CASSFDRGRVQYF.

This clone was seen a single time. This sequence joins TRBV28 and TRBJ2-7; possibly TRBD2 for D (6 bases). Germline loops: CDR1 MDHEN, CDR2 SYDVKM. This CDR3 comprises 16 residues. Trimming stripped 3 bases from V and 4 bases from J, with 19 bases between. This CDR3 is CASSLGVPGAGYEQYF. The CDR3 nucleotides are TGTGCCAGCAGTTTGGGGGTTCCGGGAGCGGGTTACGAGCAGTACTTC.

This sequence joins TRBV11-2 and TRBJ2-2; D call uncertain. This CDR3 contains 13 residues. V shed 3 bases and J shed 6 bases, with 8 bases lying between them. Germline assignment: CDR1 SGHAT and CDR2 FQNNGV. The CDR3 reads CASSFKRSGELFF. The CDR3 DNA reads as TGTGCCAGCAGCTTTAAAAGGTCCGGGGAGCTGTTTTTT.

This clone appeared a single time. This chain joins TRBV11-2 and TRBJ2-5, with D unclear. The germline V and J ends were trimmed by 0 bases and 4 bases, with 9 bases remaining between them. The CDR3 contains 14 residues. Germline V gene sequence: CDR1 SGHAT, CDR2 FQNNGV. The CDR3 DNA reads TGTGCCAGCAGCTTAGATCTAGACTTAGAGACCCAGTACTTC. As protein: CASSLDLDLETQYF.

This clone has a single count. The V and J genes are TRBV9 and TRBJ2-7; possibly TRBD1 for D (5 bases). Germline CDR1 reads SGDLS; CDR2 reads YYNGEE. V lost 4 bases and J lost 7, with 18 bases in between. The CDR3 sequence is 14 residues long. DNA for the CDR3: TGTGCCAGCAGCACACTCTCGGACATGGGGGAGCAGTACTTC. The encoded protein is CASSTLSDMGEQYF.

The chain couples TRBV18 to TRBJ2-1; D might be TRBD2 (6 bases). The germline V and J ends were trimmed by 2 bases and 8 bases, with 16 bases remaining between them. Germline CDR1 is KGHSH and CDR2 is LQKENI. This CDR3 comprises 15 residues. CDR3 coding DNA: TGTGCCAGCTCACCAGGGACGTCGTCGGGGGATGAGCAGTTCTTC. This sequence encodes CASSPGTSSGDEQFF.

The V call is TRBV19, the J call TRBJ2-5; no firm D call. Germline V gene data show CDR1 as LNHDA and CDR2 as SQIVND (reference sequence). This CDR3 is 12 amino acids long. V was clipped by 4 bases and J by 2 bases, with 5 bases between them. The CDR3: CASSSRQETQYF. Written as DNA, the CDR3 is TGTGCCAGTAGTAGCCGACAAGAGACCCAGTACTTC.